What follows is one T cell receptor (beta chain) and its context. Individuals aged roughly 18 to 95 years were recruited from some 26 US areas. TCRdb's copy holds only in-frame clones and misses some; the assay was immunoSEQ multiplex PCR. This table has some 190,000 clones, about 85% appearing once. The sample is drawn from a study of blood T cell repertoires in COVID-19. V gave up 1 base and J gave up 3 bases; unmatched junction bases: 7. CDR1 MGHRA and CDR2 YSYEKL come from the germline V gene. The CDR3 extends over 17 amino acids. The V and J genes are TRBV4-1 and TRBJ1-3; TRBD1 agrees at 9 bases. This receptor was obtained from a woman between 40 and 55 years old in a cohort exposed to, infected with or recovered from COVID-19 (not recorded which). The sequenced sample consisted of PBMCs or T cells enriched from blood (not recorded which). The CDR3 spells CASSQAPRTGDGNTIYF. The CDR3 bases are TGCGCCAGCAGCCAAGCCCCCAGGACAGGGGATGGAAACACCATATATTTT.